The rows below give T cell receptor beta chains drawn from one sample of a study of blood T cell repertoires in COVID-19. The method was immunoSEQ multiplex PCR; TCRdb's version includes in-frame clones alone and lacks a portion of them. The data show about 250,000 clones, with around 81% seen just once and around 6.4% held by the top ten. The material sequenced was peripheral blood. These receptors all stem from a woman in her sixties or seventies with active or convalescent COVID-19. Both conserved end residues are part of each CDR3. The order of the fields is V gene, D gene, J gene, clone size, CDR3 DNA, CDR3 protein. D genes are given only for firm matches. Expanded clones get a size class; other rows say once, few or many, or leave the size out.

>TRBV19|TRBD1|TRBJ2-2|NA
TGTGCCAGTAGTCATTGGGGGACAGGATTCACCGGGGAGCTGTTTTTT
CASSHWGTGFTGELFF
>TRBV2|TRBD2|TRBJ2-7|NA
TGTGCCAGCAGACGTAGCGGGTTAGGATACGAGCAGTACTTC
CASRRSGLGYEQYF
>TRBV6-2/TRBV6-3|NA|TRBJ2-7|NA
TGTGCCAGCAGTTACGCCGCGGGAAGCTACGAGCAGTACTTC
CASSYAAGSYEQYF
>TRBV4-1|NA|TRBJ1-5|few
TGCGCCAGCAGCCAAGGGACAGCTAATCAGCCCCAGCATTTT
CASSQGTANQPQHF
>TRBV7-9|NA|TRBJ2-5|few
TGTGCCAGCAGCCCCCTGGCCGAGACCCAGTACTTC
CASSPLAETQYF
>TRBV15|TRBD2|TRBJ2-2|NA
TGTGCCACCAGCAGAGATGGGACTAGCGGGGGCACCGGGGAGCTGTTTTTT
CATSRDGTSGGTGELFF
>TRBV2|NA|TRBJ2-7|NA
TGTGCCAGCAGTGACGTAGACGAGCAGTACTTC
CASSDVDEQYF
>TRBV11-2|NA|TRBJ1-1|once
TGTGCCAGCAGCTTAGTCCGGGCGGGGGGCACTGAAGCTTTCTTT
CASSLVRAGGTEAFF
>TRBV4-1|NA|TRBJ2-1|NA
TGCGCCAGCAGCCAAGGCGGTTTGTTTAACTCCTACAATGAGCAGTTCTTC
CASSQGGLFNSYNEQFF
>TRBV18|TRBD2|TRBJ2-7|NA
TGTGCCAGCTTCGGTAGCGGGAGAGGCGAGCAGTACTTC
CASFGSGRGEQYF
>TRBV11-2|TRBD1|TRBJ2-3|NA
TGTGCCAGCAGCTCCACCGGGACAGGGGGAGTGGGAGATACGCAGTATTTT
CASSSTGTGGVGDTQYF
>TRBV27|NA|TRBJ2-3|NA
TGTGCCAGCAGAACGCGATTGAGGGGGGATACGCAGTATTTT
CASRTRLRGDTQYF
>TRBV24-1|NA|TRBJ2-3|NA
TGTGCCACCAGTGGCAGCAGGGGTAACACAGATACGCAGTATTTT
CATSGSRGNTDTQYF
>TRBV7-6|TRBD2|TRBJ2-7|few
TGTGCCAGCAGCTCTGAGCGGGAGGGCAGCTACGAGCAGTACTTC
CASSSEREGSYEQYF
>TRBV5-1|TRBD2|TRBJ2-7|NA
TGCGCCAGCAGCTTGGGGACTAGCGGCTACGAGCAGTACTTC
CASSLGTSGYEQYF
>TRBV4-2|NA|TRBJ2-1|few
TGTGCCAGCAGCCAAGACGCCAGGGCTGAGCAGTTCTTC
CASSQDARAEQFF
>TRBV18|NA|TRBJ2-1|NA
TGTGCCAGCTCACCTCCTAGCGCTCCTGAGCAGTTCTTC
CASSPPSAPEQFF
>TRBV28|TRBD1|TRBJ1-1|NA
TGTGCCAGCAGGACAGGGAAGGCGGTAGACACTGAAGCTTTCTTT
CASRTGKAVDTEAFF
>TRBV2|TRBD2|TRBJ2-1|once
TGTGCCAGCAGGGAGCGGGAGGGCAGAAATGAGCAGTTCTTC
CASREREGRNEQFF
>TRBV12-3/TRBV12-4|NA|TRBJ2-5|NA
TGTGCCAGCAGTTTCGGGGTGGAAGAGACCCAGTACTTC
CASSFGVEETQYF
>TRBV28|NA|TRBJ1-1|many
TGTGCCAGCAGCCCCGAAAGTTCAGTGATGAACACTGAAGCTTTCTTT
CASSPESSVMNTEAFF
>TRBV7-6|NA|TRBJ2-5|NA
TGTGCCAGCAGTCAACATTTATATTATACAGAAACCCAAGAGACCCAGTACTTC
CASSQHLYYTETQETQYF
>TRBV5-1|NA|TRBJ2-1|NA
TGCGCCAGCAGCTTGGTCGGGGCCAGGGGGGTAAATGAGCAGTTCTTC
CASSLVGARGVNEQFF
>TRBV4-1|NA|TRBJ1-6|NA
TGCGCCAGCAGCCTACAGGGAGGGGGGAGTTCACCCCTCCACTTT
CASSLQGGGSSPLHF
>TRBV5-4|TRBD1|TRBJ1-1|NA
TGTGCCAGCAGCTTCAACAGGGGGGCGAACACTGAAGCTTTCTTT
CASSFNRGANTEAFF
>TRBV9|TRBD2|TRBJ2-2|NA
TGTGCCAGCAGGCCAGCGGGAGTACCCGGGGAGCTGTTTTTT
CASRPAGVPGELFF
>TRBV6-2/TRBV6-3|NA|TRBJ1-2|NA
TGTGCCAGCAGTTACGTACGACAGAACTATGGCTACACCTTC
CASSYVRQNYGYTF
>TRBV6-5|NA|TRBJ2-7|once
TGTGCCAGCAGTTACTCGATCTCACCAGTCGACGAGCAGTACTTC
CASSYSISPVDEQYF
>TRBV18|NA|TRBJ2-1|few
TGTGCCAGCTCACCACCGATCTCTAGTAGCAGGGGTTCCTACAATGAGCAGTTCTTC
CASSPPISSSRGSYNEQFF
>TRBV4-2|TRBD1|TRBJ1-1|NA
TGTGCCAGCAGCCAGGGACAGATGAACACTGAAGCTTTCTTT
CASSQGQMNTEAFF
>TRBV10-3|NA|TRBJ2-2|NA
TGTGCCATCAGTGCAAGGGAGGTGACCTTTACGAACACCGGGGAGCTGTTTTTT
CAISAREVTFTNTGELFF
>TRBV24-1|NA|TRBJ1-2|NA
TGTGCCACCAGTACAGGGCCCCGTGGCTACACCTTC
CATSTGPRGYTF
>TRBV2|NA|TRBJ2-3|NA
TGTGCCAGCAGTGTGCGGGGGCCCCCGGATACGCAGTATTTT
CASSVRGPPDTQYF
>TRBV10-3|TRBD2|TRBJ2-3|NA
TGTGCCATCAGGGGGACTAGTGGTGATACGCAGTATTTT
CAIRGTSGDTQYF
>TRBV29-1|NA|TRBJ2-1|NA
TGCAGCGTTGACAACAGGTCATACAATGAGCAGTTCTTC
CSVDNRSYNEQFF
>TRBV5-4|TRBD2|TRBJ2-7|NA
TGTGCCAGCAGCTCTCCACTAGCGGGAGGGCCTTACGAGCAGTACTTC
CASSSPLAGGPYEQYF
>TRBV7-9|NA|TRBJ1-2|NA
TGTGCCAGCAGCCCCGCGGGCTCCAGTGGTGGCTACACCTTC
CASSPAGSSGGYTF
>TRBV5-1|TRBD2|TRBJ2-1|NA
TGCGCCAGCAGCTTCCGGACTAGCGGGGGTCACAATGAGCAGTTCTTC
CASSFRTSGGHNEQFF
>TRBV11-3|TRBD2|TRBJ2-7|many
TGTGCCAGCAGCTTATCAAAGACTAGCTTCGAGCAGTACTTC
CASSLSKTSFEQYF
>TRBV5-4|NA|TRBJ2-1|once
TGTGCCAGCAGCTTTACAAGGGAGACGTACAATGAGCAGTTCTTC
CASSFTRETYNEQFF
>TRBV21-1|NA|TRBJ1-1|NA
TGTGCCAGCAGCAAAGAACACAGGGCTGGGTACACTGAAGCTTTCTTT
CASSKEHRAGYTEAFF
>TRBV28|NA|TRBJ1-2|NA
TGTGCCAGCACCTTAATTAACTATGGCTACACCTTC
CASTLINYGYTF